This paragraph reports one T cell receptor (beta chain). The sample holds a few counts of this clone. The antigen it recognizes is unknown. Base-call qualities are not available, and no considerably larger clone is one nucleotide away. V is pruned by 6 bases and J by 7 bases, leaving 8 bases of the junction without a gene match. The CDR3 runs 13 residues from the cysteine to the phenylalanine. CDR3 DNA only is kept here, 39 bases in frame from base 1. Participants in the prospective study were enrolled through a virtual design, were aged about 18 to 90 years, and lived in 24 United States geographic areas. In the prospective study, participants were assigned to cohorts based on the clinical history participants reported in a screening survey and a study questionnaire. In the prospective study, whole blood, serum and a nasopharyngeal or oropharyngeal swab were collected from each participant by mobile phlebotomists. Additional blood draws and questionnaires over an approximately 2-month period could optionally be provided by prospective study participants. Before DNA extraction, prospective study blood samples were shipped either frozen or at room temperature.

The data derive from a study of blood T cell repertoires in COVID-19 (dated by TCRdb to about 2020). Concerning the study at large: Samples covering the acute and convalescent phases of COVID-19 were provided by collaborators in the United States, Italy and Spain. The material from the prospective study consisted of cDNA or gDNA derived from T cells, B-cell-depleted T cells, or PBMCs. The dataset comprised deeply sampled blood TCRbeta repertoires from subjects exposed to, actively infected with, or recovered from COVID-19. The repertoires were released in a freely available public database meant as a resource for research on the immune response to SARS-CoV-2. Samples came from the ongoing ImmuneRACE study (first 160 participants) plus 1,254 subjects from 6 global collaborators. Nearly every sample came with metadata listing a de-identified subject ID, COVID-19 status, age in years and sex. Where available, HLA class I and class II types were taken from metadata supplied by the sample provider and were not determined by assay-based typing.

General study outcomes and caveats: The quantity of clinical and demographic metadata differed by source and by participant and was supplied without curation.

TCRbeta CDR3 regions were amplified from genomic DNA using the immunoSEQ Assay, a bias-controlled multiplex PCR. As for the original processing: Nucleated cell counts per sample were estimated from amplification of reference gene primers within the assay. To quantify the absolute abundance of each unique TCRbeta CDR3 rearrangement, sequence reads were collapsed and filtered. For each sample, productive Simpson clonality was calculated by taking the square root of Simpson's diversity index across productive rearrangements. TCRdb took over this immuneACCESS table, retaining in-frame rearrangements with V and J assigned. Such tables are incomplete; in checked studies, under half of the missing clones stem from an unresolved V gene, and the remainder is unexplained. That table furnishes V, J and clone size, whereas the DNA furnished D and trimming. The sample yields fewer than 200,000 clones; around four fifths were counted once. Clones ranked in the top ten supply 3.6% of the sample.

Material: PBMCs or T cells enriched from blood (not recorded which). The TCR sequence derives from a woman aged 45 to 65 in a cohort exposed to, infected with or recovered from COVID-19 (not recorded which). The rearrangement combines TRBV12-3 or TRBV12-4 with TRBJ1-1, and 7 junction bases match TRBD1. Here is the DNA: TGTGCCAGCAGCCGTGGACAGGCGAGTGAAGCTTTCTTT. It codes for CASSRGQASEAFF.